The 3 T cell receptor beta chains below were found in one sample sequenced in a study of follicular helper T cells after annual influenza vaccination. TCRdb's table, derived via immunoSEQ multiplex PCR, lists solely in-frame clones and lacks some. The sample lists about 10,000 clones, approximately 81% seen once, with less than 0.5% in the top ten. Time point noted: 2015-2016 season, 7 days after influenza vaccination. The specimen comprised CXCR5+ CD38- circulating T follicular helper cells from blood, sampled 7 days after influenza vaccination. Subset denoted: circulating Tfh, non-naive CD4+CXCR5+PD-1+ (ICOS+CD38+ or ICOS-CD38-). The source of these receptors is an adult who received the influenza vaccine.

This clone was seen a handful of times. The V and J genes are TRBV5-1 and TRBJ1-2, with 9 bases identical to TRBD1. The CDR3 contains 15 residues. Germline CDR1 and CDR2: SGHRS and YFSETQ. V dropped 0 bases and J dropped 9; count of bases not matched to a gene: 9. CDR3 coding DNA: TGCGCCAGCAGCTTGGTGCCCGGACAGGGGCAAAGCTACACCTTC. Translated, it gives CASSLVPGQGQSYTF.

The chain joins TRBV11-2 to TRBJ1-6, with TRBD1 as a possible D gene (6 bases). V gave up 1 base and J gave up 7 bases, with 11 bases separating them. This CDR3 has 15 residues. CDR1 and CDR2 (germline): SGHAT, FQNNGV. CDR3 nucleotides: TGTGCCAGCAGCTTAGGAAAAGGGGGAAATTCACCCCTCCACTTT. Protein sequence: CASSLGKGGNSPLHF.

The CDR3, as DNA: TGTGCTACAAGGGGGACGGCGAACACCGGGGAGCTGTTTTTT. It encodes CATRGTANTGELFF. The rearrangement links TRBV10-3 to TRBJ2-2; TRBD1 might be the D (6 bases). This CDR3 has 14 residues. Per the germline V gene, CDR1 is ENHRY and CDR2 is SYGVKD.